One sample yielded the 25 T cell receptor beta chains listed below, sequenced in a study of T cell changes during pregnancy in multiple sclerosis (dated by TCRdb to about 2019). Library preparation used the immunoSEQ multiplex PCR assay. The clones in this table, taken by TCRdb from immuneACCESS, are in-frame only. Not every clone is retained; where verified, under half of the shortfall comes from an unresolved V gene, and the cause of the rest is unknown. In all, the sample holds around 30,000 clones, and 90% of those were seen once. The ten most abundant clones make up around 0.62% of the sample. Material: CD4+ T cells from peripheral blood mononuclear cells, obtained in the third trimester of pregnancy. The receptor set was obtained from a female donor in good health, enrolled as a control in a pregnancy study.

V gene TRBV4-1 combines with J gene TRBJ2-7; 12 positions agree with TRBD2. The V segment lost 1 base and the J segment 0 bases; nucleotides outside the gene matches: 10. The CDR3 contains 19 residues. CDR1 MGHRA and CDR2 YSYEKL come from the germline V gene. The CDR3 sequence: CASSQAPSGTSGLSYEQYF. CDR3 in DNA: TGCGCCAGCAGCCAAGCGCCTTCCGGGACTAGCGGGCTCTCCTACGAGCAGTACTTC.

This chain links TRBV9 with TRBJ2-1; 8 bases map to TRBD1. From germline, CDR1 is SGDLS and CDR2 YYNGEE. The CDR3 runs to 23 residues. The junction had 29 bases not matched to a gene; V was cut back by 0 bases and J by 6 bases. The CDR3 DNA reads as TGTGCCAGCAGCGTAGGGGGGAGGTGGACAGGGATAGCTCTTACCGCCACGCGCAATGAGCAGTTCTTC. It encodes CASSVGGRWTGIALTATRNEQFF.

This chain links TRBV18 with TRBJ1-1; tentatively, D is TRBD1 (6 bases). Trimming stripped 1 base from V and 0 bases from J, with 12 bases between. CDR3 length equals 16 residues. CDR1 and CDR2 (germline): KGHSH, LQKENI. The CDR3 here is CASSPLPQGVNTEAFF. In DNA, the CDR3 is TGTGCCAGCTCACCACTTCCACAGGGTGTGAACACTGAAGCTTTCTTT.

The chain is built from TRBV7-8 and TRBJ2-7, with D possibly matching TRBD1 (6 bases). Germline V gives CDR1 SGHVS, CDR2 FQNEAQ. V lost 5 bases to trimming and J lost 2 bases, with 16 bases between them. This CDR3 comprises 15 residues. This CDR3 is CASSRRGTEPYEQYF. In nucleotides, the CDR3 is TGTGCCAGCAGCCGAAGGGGGACGGAACCCTACGAGCAGTACTTC.

The chain carries TRBV6-5 and TRBJ2-2; possible D gene TRBD1, 6 bases. The CDR3 consists of 15 residues. Germline loops: CDR1 MNHEY, CDR2 SVGAGI. Between the trimmed V and J ends, which lost 5 bases and 1 base, there was a span of 11 bases. In DNA form, the CDR3 reads TGTGCCAGCAGTGTCGACAGGCGGAACACCGGGGAGCTGTTTTTT. It encodes CASSVDRRNTGELFF.

V is TRBV18 and J is TRBJ2-2; 9 positions match TRBD1. With V trimmed by 2 bases and J by 5 bases, 3 bases remained unmatched. The length of the CDR3 is 15 residues. Germline CDR1 and CDR2: KGHSH and LQKENI. CDR3: CASSPFDRGTGELFF. CDR3 bases: TGTGCCAGCTCACCATTTGACAGGGGGACCGGGGAGCTGTTTTTT.

The J gene is TRBJ2-7, the V gene TRBV19; 14 nucleotides match TRBD2. The CDR3 is 17 residues long. The J segment lost 3 bases and the V segment lost 8 bases, leaving 12 bases of the junction unmatched. The germline gives CDR1 LNHDA, CDR2 SQIVND (reference sequence). The CDR3 sequence: CASGPRLAGGPVYEQYF. The CDR3, as DNA: TGTGCCAGTGGCCCGCGACTAGCGGGAGGGCCGGTCTACGAGCAGTACTTC. Full variable domain (remainder filled in from reference TRBV19 and TRBJ2-7): DGGITQSPKYLFRKEGQNVTLSCEQNLNHDAMYWYRQDPGQGLRLIYYSQIVNDFQKGDIAEGYSVSREKKESFPLTVTSAQKNPTAFYLCASGPRLAGGPVYEQYFGPGTRLTVT.

The CDR3 DNA follows: TGTGCCAGCTCAGAGTCCGGGACAGGGGACTATGGCTACACCTTC. Translation gives CASSESGTGDYGYTF. The chain joins TRBV18 to TRBJ1-2; 10 nucleotides align to TRBD1. The CDR3 contains 15 residues. Losses at the gene ends were 5 bases for V and 3 bases for J; bases not matched to a gene: 6. CDR1 is KGHSH and CDR2 is LQKENI in the germline V gene.

The gene calls are TRBV5-1 and TRBJ1-1; no reliable D call. From germline, CDR1 is SGHRS and CDR2 YFSETQ. There are 12 residues in the CDR3. Deletions cut 0 bases from V and 4 bases from J, with 4 bases between. The chain's CDR3 is CASSLDLTEAFF. The CDR3 region has the DNA TGCGCCAGCAGCTTGGATCTCACTGAAGCTTTCTTT.

This chain joins TRBV30 and TRBJ2-7; 12 nucleotides agree with TRBD1. The germline gives CDR1 GTSNPN, CDR2 SVGIG (reference sequence). V lost 5 bases to trimming and J lost 6 bases; unmatched junction nucleotides: 5. This CDR3 is built from 13 residues. The CDR3 coding sequence is TGTGCCTGGGCCCGGGACAGGGGGCGCGAGCAGTACTTC. Translated: CAWARDRGREQYF.

In its sample, this clone was seen once. The V call is TRBV30, the J call TRBJ2-5; TRBD2 agrees at 8 bases. The CDR3 is 14 amino acids. Looked up from germline, CDR1 is GTSNPN and CDR2 is SVGIG (reference sequence). V gave up 2 bases and J gave up 0 bases; unmatched junction bases: 2. The CDR3 here is CAWSRGGNQETQYF. The CDR3, as DNA: TGTGCCTGGAGTCGCGGGGGGAACCAAGAGACCCAGTACTTC.

The chain employs TRBV6-5 and TRBJ1-1; no clear D. Germline V CDR1 and CDR2: MNHEY, SVGAGI. V lost 6 bases, J lost 1 base, and 15 bases lay in between. The CDR3 totals 15 residues. The CDR3 nucleotides are TGTGCCAGCAGCCTGACCCAGGCTCAGAACACTGAAGCTTTCTTT. The encoded protein is CASSLTQAQNTEAFF.

The chain joins TRBV18 to TRBJ2-1; 8 bases line up with TRBD2. Germline V gives CDR1 KGHSH, CDR2 LQKENI. CDR3 size: 16 residues. The ends lost 0 bases at V and 6 bases at J; junction bases unmatched: 7. The CDR3 DNA reads TGTGCCAGCTCACCACCTATAGCGGGATCCAGCAATGAGCAGTTCTTC. It encodes CASSPPIAGSSNEQFF.

The chain uses TRBV9 and TRBJ1-1; maybe TRBD1 (6 bases). V lost 4 bases, J lost 0 bases, and 10 bases lay in between. The CDR3 sequence is 14 residues long. In germline, CDR1 is SGDLS, CDR2 YYNGEE. Here the CDR3 DNA reads TGTGCCAGCAGCCTAGGACAGATGAACACTGAAGCTTTCTTT. Protein: CASSLGQMNTEAFF.

The gene calls are TRBV10-2 and TRBJ1-5; perhaps TRBD1 as D (6 bases). The CDR3 loop spans 14 amino acids. Germline CDR1 and CDR2: WSHSY and SAAADI. The V and J ends lost 7 bases and 4 bases respectively, with 14 bases between them. The DNA of the CDR3 is TGCGCCAGCAAACCAGGACAGACAAATCAGCCCCAGCATTTT. Translation gives CASKPGQTNQPQHF.

This clone was seen just once. The chain has TRBV5-4 and TRBJ2-7; D is possibly TRBD1 (6 bases). The CDR3 totals 17 residues. Germline V gives CDR1 SGHNT, CDR2 YYREEE (reference sequence). Trimming removed 2 bases from V and 4 bases from J, with 22 bases in between. CDR3 in DNA: TGTGCCAGCAGCTTATGGGGTTACACAGGGAAACCTTACGAGCAGTACTTC. Encoded protein: CASSLWGYTGKPYEQYF. The full variable domain, completed using reference TRBV5-4 and TRBJ2-7, is ETGVTQSPTHLIKTRGQQVTLRCSSQSGHNTVSWYQQALGQGPQFIFQYYREEENGRGNFPPRFSGLQFPNYSSELNVNALELDDSALYLCASSLWGYTGKPYEQYFGPGTRLTVT.

This clone was detected a few times. The chain employs TRBV27 and TRBJ1-6; D is unresolved. Germline V gives CDR1 MNHEY, CDR2 SMNVEV (reference sequence). Trimming stripped 6 bases from V and 10 bases from J, with 16 bases between. The CDR3 is 14 residues long. The CDR3 DNA follows: TGTGCCAGCAGCATGGCCGGGTACGGGTCACCCCTCCACTTT. Translation: CASSMAGYGSPLHF.

This clone was observed once. The rearrangement joins TRBV5-5 to TRBJ2-3, with 11 positions matching TRBD2. With 5 bases clipped from V and 2 bases from J, the junction kept 4 bases outside the gene matches. This CDR3 has 15 residues. The germline V gene has CDR1 SGHKS and CDR2 YYEKEE (reference sequence). In nucleotides, the CDR3 is TGTGCCAGCAGTCCTAGCGGGGGGATCACAGATACGCAGTATTTT. Its protein product is CASSPSGGITDTQYF.

There are a few counts of this clone. V gene TRBV7-2 combines with J gene TRBJ2-7, with D perhaps matching TRBD2 (5 bases). This CDR3 comprises 16 residues. V lost 5 bases and J 0 bases, leaving 17 bases between the germline ends. CDR1 and CDR2 (germline): SGHTA, FQGNSA. The CDR3 protein is CASSPRVGLNSYEQYF. The CDR3 nucleotides read TGTGCCAGCAGCCCGCGGGTGGGGTTAAACTCCTACGAGCAGTACTTC. The full variable domain, with the rest looked up from reference TRBV7-2 and TRBJ2-7, is GAGVSQSPSNKVTEKGKDVELRCDPISGHTALYWYRQSLGQGLEFLIYFQGNSAPDKSGLPSDRFSAERTGGSVSTLTIQRTQQEDSAVYLCASSPRVGLNSYEQYFGPGTRLTVT.

This clone has just a few counts. V usage is TRBV11-2 and J usage is TRBJ1-5; 7 positions match TRBD1. V lost 5 bases to trimming and J lost 0 bases; unmatched junction nucleotides: 4. The CDR3 spans 15 residues. Germline assignment: CDR1 SGHAT and CDR2 FQNNGV. The CDR3 DNA reads as TGTGCCAGCAGCCCGGGACAGTATAGCAATCAGCCCCAGCATTTT. This gives the protein CASSPGQYSNQPQHF.

The chain combines TRBV2 with TRBJ1-2, with D maybe TRBD1 (6 bases). Germline CDR1 is SNHLY and CDR2 is FYNNEI. Trimming pared 6 bases from V and 6 bases from J, leaving 14 bases between. The CDR3 totals 13 residues. The DNA of the CDR3 is TGTGCCAGCAGGGGGGCAGGGTATCATGGCTACACCTTC. Encoded protein: CASRGAGYHGYTF.

The rearrangement uses TRBV12-2 and TRBJ2-1; the table's D gene call, TRBD2, was not cross checked with the DNA. TRBV12-2 is a pseudogene segment. The CDR3 length is 16 residues. In DNA form, the CDR3 reads TGTGCAAGTCGCTACCCTCTCACGAGCTCCTACAATGAGCAGTTCTTC. This gives the protein CASRYPLTSSYNEQFF.

CDR3 residues: CASSPKGIGTVEAFF. The CDR3 DNA reads as TGTGCCAGCTCACCGAAGGGAATCGGGACAGTCGAAGCTTTCTTT. The chain combines TRBV18 with TRBJ1-1, with 7 bases fitting TRBD1. Looked up from germline, CDR1 is KGHSH and CDR2 is LQKENI. After removal of 3 bases from V and 8 bases from J, the junction contained 12 bases not matched to a gene. The CDR3 extends over 15 amino acids.

The rearrangement joins TRBV30 to TRBJ1-1; D possibly corresponds to TRBD1 (5 bases). Germline loops: CDR1 GTSNPN, CDR2 SVGIG (reference sequence). The CDR3 is 13 amino acids. Trimming removed 1 base from V and 0 bases from J, with 6 bases in between. Here the CDR3 reads CAWSGQMNTEAFF. As DNA, the CDR3 is TGTGCCTGGAGTGGACAGATGAACACTGAAGCTTTCTTT.

The gene calls are TRBV10-3 and TRBJ2-7; 10 bases map to TRBD1. The CDR3 runs 11 residues. In germline, CDR1 is ENHRY, CDR2 SYGVKD. V lost 10 bases and J lost 7; bases outside the gene matches: 4. In DNA form, the CDR3 reads TGTGCCACCAGGGGACAGGGGGAGCAGTACTTC. Its translation is CATRGQGEQYF.